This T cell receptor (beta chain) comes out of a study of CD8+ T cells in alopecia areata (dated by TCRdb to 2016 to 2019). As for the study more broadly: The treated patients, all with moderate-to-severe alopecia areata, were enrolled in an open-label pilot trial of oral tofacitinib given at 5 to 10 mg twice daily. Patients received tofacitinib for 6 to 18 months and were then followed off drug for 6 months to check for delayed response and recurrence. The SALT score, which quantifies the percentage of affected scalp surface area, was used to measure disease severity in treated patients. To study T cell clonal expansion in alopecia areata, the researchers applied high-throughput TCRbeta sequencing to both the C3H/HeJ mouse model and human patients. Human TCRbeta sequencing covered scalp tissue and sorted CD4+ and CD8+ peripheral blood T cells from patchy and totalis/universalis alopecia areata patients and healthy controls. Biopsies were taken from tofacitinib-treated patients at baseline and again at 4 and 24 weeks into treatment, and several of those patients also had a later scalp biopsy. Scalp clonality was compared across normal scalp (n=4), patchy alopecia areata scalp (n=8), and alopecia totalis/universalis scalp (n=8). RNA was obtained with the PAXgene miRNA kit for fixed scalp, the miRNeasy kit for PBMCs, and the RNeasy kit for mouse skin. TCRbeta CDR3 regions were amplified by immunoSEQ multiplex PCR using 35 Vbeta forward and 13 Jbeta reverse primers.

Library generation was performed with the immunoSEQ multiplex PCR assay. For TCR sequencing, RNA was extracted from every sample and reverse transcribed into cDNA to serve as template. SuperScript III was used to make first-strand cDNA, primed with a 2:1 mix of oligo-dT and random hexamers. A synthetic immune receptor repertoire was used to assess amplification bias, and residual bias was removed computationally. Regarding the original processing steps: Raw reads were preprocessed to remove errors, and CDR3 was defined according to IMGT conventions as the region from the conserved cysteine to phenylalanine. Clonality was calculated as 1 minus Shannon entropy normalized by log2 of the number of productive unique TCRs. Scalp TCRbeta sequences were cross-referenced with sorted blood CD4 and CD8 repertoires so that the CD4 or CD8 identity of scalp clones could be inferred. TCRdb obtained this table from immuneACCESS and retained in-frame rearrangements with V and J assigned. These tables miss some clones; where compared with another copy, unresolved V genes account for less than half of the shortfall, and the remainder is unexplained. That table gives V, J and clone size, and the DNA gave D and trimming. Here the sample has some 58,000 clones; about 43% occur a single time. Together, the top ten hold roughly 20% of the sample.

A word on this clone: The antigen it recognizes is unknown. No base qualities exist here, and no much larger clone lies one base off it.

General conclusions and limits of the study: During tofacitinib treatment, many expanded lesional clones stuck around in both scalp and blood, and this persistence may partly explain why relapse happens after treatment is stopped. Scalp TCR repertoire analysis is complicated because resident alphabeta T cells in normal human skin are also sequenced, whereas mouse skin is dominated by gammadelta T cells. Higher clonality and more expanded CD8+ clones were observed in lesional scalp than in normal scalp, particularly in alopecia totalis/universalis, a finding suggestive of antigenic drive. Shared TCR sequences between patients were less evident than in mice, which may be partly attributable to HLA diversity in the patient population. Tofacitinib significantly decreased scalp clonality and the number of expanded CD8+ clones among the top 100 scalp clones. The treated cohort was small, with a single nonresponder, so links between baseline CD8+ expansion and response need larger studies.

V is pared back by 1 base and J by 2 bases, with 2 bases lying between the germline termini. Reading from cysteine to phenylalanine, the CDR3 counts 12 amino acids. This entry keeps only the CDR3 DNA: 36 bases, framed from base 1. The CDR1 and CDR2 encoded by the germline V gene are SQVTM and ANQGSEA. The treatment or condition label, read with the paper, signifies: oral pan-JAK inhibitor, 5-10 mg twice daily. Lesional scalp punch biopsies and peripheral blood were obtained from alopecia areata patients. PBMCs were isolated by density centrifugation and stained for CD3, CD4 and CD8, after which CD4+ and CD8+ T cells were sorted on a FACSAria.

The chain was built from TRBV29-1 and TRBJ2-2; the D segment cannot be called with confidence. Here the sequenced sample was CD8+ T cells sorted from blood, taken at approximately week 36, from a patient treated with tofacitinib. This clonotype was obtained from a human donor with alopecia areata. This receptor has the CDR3 CSVEGNTGELFF. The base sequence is TGCAGCGTTGAAGGCAACACCGGGGAGCTGTTTTTT.